Shown below are 9 T cell receptor beta chains from a single sample sequenced in a study of blood T cell repertoires in COVID-19. Clones were read by immunoSEQ multiplex PCR, and TCRdb kept only the in-frame ones, dropping some. This sample yields more than 95,000 clones, of which roughly nine tenths are seen a single time; approximately 17% belongs to the top ten. Sequenced input: peripheral blood. The receptors originated from an elderly woman in a cohort sampled during active COVID-19.

The rearrangement joins TRBV3-1 (or the pseudogene TRBV3-2) to TRBJ2-1; 7 nucleotides line up with TRBD1. Germline CDR1 is LGHDT and CDR2 is YNNKEL (reference sequence). The J segment lost 8 bases and the V segment lost 1 base, leaving 8 bases of the junction unmatched. The CDR3 is made up of 15 amino acids. The CDR3 sequence: CASSQVSGTVDEQFF. The CDR3 coding sequence is TGTGCCAGCAGCCAAGTGTCAGGGACAGTCGATGAGCAGTTCTTC.

The chain combines TRBV18 with TRBJ2-5; the match to TRBD1 covers 8 bases. The CDR3 extends over 14 amino acids. V shed 4 bases and J 5 bases; nucleotides not matched to a gene: 6. Germline values: CDR1 KGHSH, CDR2 LQKENI. The CDR3 sequence: CASSLEQGAETQYF. The CDR3 DNA reads as TGTGCCAGCTCACTCGAGCAGGGGGCCGAGACCCAGTACTTC.

The chain couples TRBV30 to TRBJ1-3; tentatively, D is TRBD1 (6 bases). This CDR3 is 12 amino acids long. Trimming took off 5 bases at V and 1 base at J, with 6 bases between the two ends. The V gene's germline CDR1 is GTSNPN and CDR2 SVGIG (reference sequence). The CDR3 region is CAWGQSGNTIYF. The CDR3 region has the DNA TGTGCCTGGGGACAGTCTGGAAACACCATATATTTT.

This chain connects TRBV2 to TRBJ2-5; 7 nucleotides align to TRBD1. The CDR3 totals 15 residues. With V trimmed by 2 bases and J by 4 bases, 7 bases remained unmatched. The V gene's germline CDR1 is SNHLY and CDR2 FYNNEI. This CDR3 is CASSETGTAGETQYF. DNA of the CDR3: TGTGCCAGCAGTGAAACCGGGACAGCAGGAGAGACCCAGTACTTC.

This sequence joins TRBV4-2 and TRBJ2-7; TRBD2 aligns across 7 bases. This CDR3 has 14 amino acids. The germline gives CDR1 LGHNA, CDR2 YNFKEQ. The ends lost 7 bases at V and 1 base at J; junction bases unmatched: 7. The CDR3 region is CASKSAGESYEQYF. CDR3 coding DNA: TGTGCCAGCAAATCCGCGGGAGAGTCCTACGAGCAGTACTTC.

The J gene is TRBJ2-5, the V gene TRBV18; 8 bases agree with TRBD2. The V segment lost 3 bases and the J segment 4 bases; nucleotides outside the gene matches: 4. CDR1 is KGHSH, CDR2 LQKENI, per germline. This CDR3 region has 14 residues. The CDR3 spells CASSPGTRGETQYF. CDR3 nucleotide sequence: TGTGCCAGCTCACCCGGGACTAGGGGAGAGACCCAGTACTTC. The variable domain in full, with the rest retrieved from reference TRBV18 and TRBJ2-5, is NAGVMQNPRHLVRRRGQEARLRCSPMKGHSHVYWYRQLPEEGLKFMVYLQKENIIDESGMPKERFSAEFPKEGPSILRIQQVVRGDSAAYFCASSPGTRGETQYFGPGTRLLVL.

The CDR3 region is CASSYYEGANEQFF. The CDR3, as DNA: TGTGCCAGCAGTTATTACGAAGGGGCAAATGAGCAGTTCTTC. The V gene is TRBV6-5, the J gene TRBJ2-1, with a possible D match to TRBD1 (5 bases). CDR1 and CDR2 from the germline V gene are MNHEY and SVGAGI. This CDR3 contains 14 residues. Trimming took off 3 bases at V and 7 bases at J, with 13 bases between the two ends.

The chain uses TRBV3-1 (or the pseudogene TRBV3-2) and TRBJ1-2, with 10 nucleotides matching TRBD1. Unmatched junction bases numbered 9, after V lost 3 bases and J lost 2 bases. Germline assignment: CDR1 LGHDT and CDR2 YNNKEL (reference sequence). The CDR3 loop spans 17 amino acids. CDR3 nucleotides: TGTGCCAGCAGCCAGTCCCTACCGGGACAGGGGAACTATGGCTACACCTTC. The encoded protein is CASSQSLPGQGNYGYTF.

The chain combines TRBV21-1 with TRBJ2-1; the table's D call, TRBD1, has no DNA check behind it. TRBV21-1 is a pseudogene. There are 17 residues in the CDR3. The CDR3: CASSKDQDRLTYNEQFF. CDR3 DNA sequence: TGTGCCAGCAGCAAAGACCAGGACAGGTTAACCTACAATGAGCAGTTCTTC.